The entry below gives a single T cell receptor (beta chain) sequence along with its context. The antigen remains undetermined. The V gene's germline CDR1 is DFQATT and CDR2 SNEGSKA (reference sequence). The CDR3 covers 17 residues. The trim removed 5 bases at V and 0 bases at J, leaving 11 bases unmatched. MiXCR was run by TCRdb on the 5' RACE reads, yielding one entry per CDR3 protein. The sample lists around 210,000 distinct CDR3 sequences; under 8.5% were seen once. The data stem from a study of CD8 T cells in ankylosing spondylitis. Broader study findings: Among TCR beta sequences, a motif of roughly 8 highly homologous variants appeared characteristic of ankylosing spondylitis blood.

Sequencing used blood, either unsorted or a sorted T cell fraction (not recorded which). The source of this sequence is a female donor with ankylosing spondylitis or in good health (not recorded which). V is TRBV20-1 and J is TRBJ2-3; 10 bases align to TRBD2. In DNA form, the CDR3 reads TGCAGTGCTTCCGGACTAGCGGAACGCCCGAGCACAGATACGCAGTATTTT. This translates into CSASGLAERPSTDTQYF.